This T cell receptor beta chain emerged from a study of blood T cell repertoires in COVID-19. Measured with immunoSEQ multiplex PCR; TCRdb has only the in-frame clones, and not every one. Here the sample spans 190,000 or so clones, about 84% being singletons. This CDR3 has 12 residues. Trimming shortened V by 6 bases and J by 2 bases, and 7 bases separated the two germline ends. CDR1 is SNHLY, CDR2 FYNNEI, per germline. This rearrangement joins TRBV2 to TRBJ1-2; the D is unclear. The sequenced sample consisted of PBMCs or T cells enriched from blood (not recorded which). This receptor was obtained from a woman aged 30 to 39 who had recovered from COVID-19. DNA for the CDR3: TGTGCCAGCAGCCCGCTAAACTATGGCTACACCTTC. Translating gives CASSPLNYGYTF. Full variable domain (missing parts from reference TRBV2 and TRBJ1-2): EPEVTQTPSHQVTQMGQEVILRCVPISNHLYFYWYRQILGQKVEFLVSFYNNEISEKSEIFDDQFSVERPDGSNFTLKIRSTKLEDSAMYFCASSPLNYGYTFGSGTRLTVV.